Listed below are T cell receptor beta chains from one sample, sequenced in a study of T cell therapy after organ transplantation. The antigens of these receptors remain unknown. The protocol was immunoSEQ multiplex PCR, while the TCRdb copy is restricted to in-frame clones and leaves out a portion. In the table there are around 15,000 clones, 65% to 90% of which are singletons. The sequenced sample was CD8+ T cells from blood, obtained after autologous CMV-specific T cell therapy. The receptors were gathered from a human patient who had received a solid organ transplant and had CMV disease. Some of these T cells may belong to the graft donor. Each CDR3 is given with its conserved first and last residue. The D gene is left open where the match is weak. Size is stated for part of the rows, as once, few or many counts, or as a class when the clone is expanded.

j_call: TRBJ2-5; d_call: NA; clone_size: NA; v_call: TRBV11-2; cdr3_aa: CASSSRPGETQYF; cdr3_nt: TGTGCCAGCAGCTCCCGACCAGGAGAGACCCAGTACTTC
j_call: TRBJ2-5; d_call: TRBD2; clone_size: NA; v_call: TRBV4-1; cdr3_aa: CASSQEGWERDYLETQYF; cdr3_nt: TGCGCCAGCAGCCAAGAGGGATGGGAGCGGGATTATCTAGAGACCCAGTACTTC
j_call: TRBJ2-5; d_call: TRBD1; clone_size: few; v_call: TRBV10-1; cdr3_aa: CASSATGTGLSETQYF; cdr3_nt: TGCGCCAGCAGTGCAACCGGGACAGGGCTTTCGGAGACCCAGTACTTC
j_call: TRBJ1-1; d_call: NA; clone_size: NA; v_call: TRBV2; cdr3_aa: CASSEGVRGPNTEAFF; cdr3_nt: TGTGCCAGCAGTGAAGGAGTGAGGGGACCGAACACTGAAGCTTTCTTT
j_call: TRBJ2-2; d_call: TRBD1; clone_size: NA; v_call: TRBV27; cdr3_aa: CASSLSLTGANTGELFF; cdr3_nt: TGTGCCAGCAGTTTATCGCTAACAGGGGCCAACACCGGGGAGCTGTTTTTT
j_call: TRBJ2-7; d_call: TRBD2; clone_size: NA; v_call: TRBV5-4; cdr3_aa: CASSPWTSGAGVDEQYF; cdr3_nt: TGTGCCAGCAGCCCGTGGACTAGCGGCGCGGGGGTTGACGAGCAGTACTTC
j_call: TRBJ2-7; d_call: NA; clone_size: NA; v_call: TRBV19; cdr3_aa: CASSIDSTYEQYF; cdr3_nt: TGTGCCAGTAGTATAGACAGTACCTACGAGCAGTACTTC
j_call: TRBJ1-2; d_call: TRBD1; clone_size: NA; v_call: TRBV6-5; cdr3_aa: CASRGDRVGYTF; cdr3_nt: TGTGCCAGCAGGGGGGACAGGGTGGGCTACACCTTC
j_call: TRBJ2-5; d_call: NA; clone_size: NA; v_call: TRBV10-3; cdr3_aa: CAAPSDYETQYF; cdr3_nt: TGTGCCGCCCCTAGCGACTACGAGACCCAGTACTTC
j_call: TRBJ2-1; d_call: NA; clone_size: NA; v_call: TRBV27; cdr3_aa: CASSRTGRGYNEQFF; cdr3_nt: TGTGCCAGCAGCCGGACAGGGAGGGGTTACAATGAGCAGTTCTTC
j_call: TRBJ2-2; d_call: TRBD1; clone_size: NA; v_call: TRBV6-1; cdr3_aa: CASSENRGPNTGELFF; cdr3_nt: TGTGCCAGCAGTGAAAACAGGGGGCCGAACACCGGGGAGCTGTTTTTT
j_call: TRBJ2-5; d_call: NA; clone_size: NA; v_call: TRBV6-1; cdr3_aa: CASSPGASDQETQYF; cdr3_nt: TGTGCCAGCAGTCCCGGAGCTAGCGACCAAGAGACCCAGTACTTC
j_call: TRBJ2-7; d_call: TRBD2; clone_size: NA; v_call: TRBV27; cdr3_aa: CASSPLGTSGSGVREQYF; cdr3_nt: TGTGCCAGCAGTCCCCTCGGGACTAGCGGGAGCGGGGTAAGGGAGCAGTACTTC
j_call: TRBJ2-3; d_call: TRBD2; clone_size: NA; v_call: TRBV7-8; cdr3_aa: CASSTGTSGRYTQYF; cdr3_nt: TGTGCCAGCAGCACCGGGACTAGCGGGAGGTATACGCAGTATTTT
j_call: TRBJ2-1; d_call: TRBD2; clone_size: few; v_call: TRBV4-2; cdr3_aa: CASSQVGGSGSSYNEQFF; cdr3_nt: TGTGCCAGCAGCCAAGTGGGGGGTAGCGGGAGCTCCTACAATGAGCAGTTCTTC
j_call: TRBJ1-5; d_call: NA; clone_size: NA; v_call: TRBV10-3; cdr3_aa: CAISDEDRRYSNQPQHF; cdr3_nt: TGTGCCATCAGTGATGAGGACAGACGATATAGCAATCAGCCCCAGCATTTT
j_call: TRBJ2-7; d_call: TRBD1; clone_size: NA; v_call: TRBV7-6; cdr3_aa: CASSLSTGDSYEQYF; cdr3_nt: TGTGCCAGCAGCTTAAGTACAGGGGACTCCTACGAGCAGTACTTC
j_call: TRBJ2-2; d_call: NA; clone_size: NA; v_call: TRBV6-5; cdr3_aa: CASSYSNTGELFF; cdr3_nt: TGTGCCAGCAGTTACTCGAACACCGGGGAGCTGTTTTTT
j_call: TRBJ1-1; d_call: NA; clone_size: NA; v_call: TRBV19; cdr3_aa: CASSIFGVMNTEAFF; cdr3_nt: TGTGCCAGTAGTATTTTTGGGGTAATGAACACTGAAGCTTTCTTT
j_call: TRBJ2-3; d_call: NA; clone_size: NA; v_call: TRBV7-2; cdr3_aa: CASSPGLVTDTQYF; cdr3_nt: TGTGCCAGCAGCCCCGGACTGGTGACAGATACGCAGTATTTT
j_call: TRBJ2-2; d_call: NA; clone_size: NA; v_call: TRBV9; cdr3_aa: CASSSRASGTGELFF; cdr3_nt: TGTGCCAGCAGCTCCAGGGCCTCGGGGACCGGGGAGCTGTTTTTT
j_call: TRBJ2-7; d_call: TRBD2; clone_size: NA; v_call: TRBV29-1; cdr3_aa: CSVDTGGGYEQYF; cdr3_nt: TGCAGCGTTGACACCGGGGGGGGGTACGAGCAGTACTTC
j_call: TRBJ2-2; d_call: NA; clone_size: NA; v_call: TRBV5-5; cdr3_aa: CASNLGGNTGELFF; cdr3_nt: TGTGCCAGCAACCTAGGAGGGAACACCGGGGAGCTGTTTTTT
j_call: TRBJ2-1; d_call: TRBD1; clone_size: NA; v_call: TRBV13; cdr3_aa: CASSLAGGGYNEQFF; cdr3_nt: TGTGCCAGCAGCTTAGCAGGGGGCGGCTACAATGAGCAGTTCTTC
j_call: TRBJ1-2; d_call: NA; clone_size: NA; v_call: TRBV6-1; cdr3_aa: CASSSPDF; cdr3_nt: TGTGCCAGCAGTTCCCCGGACTTC
j_call: TRBJ1-1; d_call: TRBD1; clone_size: few; v_call: TRBV4-3; cdr3_aa: CASSLTGTASFPNTEAFF; cdr3_nt: TGCGCCAGCAGCTTGACCGGGACAGCCTCGTTCCCGAACACTGAAGCTTTCTTT
j_call: TRBJ1-2; d_call: NA; clone_size: NA; v_call: TRBV5-6; cdr3_aa: CASSRTDKYGYTF; cdr3_nt: TGTGCCAGCAGTAGGACGGACAAATATGGCTACACCTTC
j_call: TRBJ2-1; d_call: TRBD1; clone_size: few; v_call: TRBV14; cdr3_aa: CASSQEPGQGDNEQFF; cdr3_nt: TGTGCCAGCAGCCAAGAGCCGGGACAGGGCGACAATGAGCAGTTCTTC
j_call: TRBJ2-7; d_call: NA; clone_size: NA; v_call: TRBV7-2; cdr3_aa: CASSLGTFYEQYF; cdr3_nt: TGTGCCAGCAGCTTAGGCACCTTCTACGAGCAGTACTTC
j_call: TRBJ2-2; d_call: NA; clone_size: NA; v_call: TRBV21-1; cdr3_aa: CASSSSGTGVGELFF; cdr3_nt: TGTGCCAGCAGCAGCTCCGGGACAGGGGTCGGGGAGCTGTTTTTT
j_call: TRBJ2-1; d_call: TRBD2; clone_size: NA; v_call: TRBV15; cdr3_aa: CATSRTSGSYNEQFF; cdr3_nt: TGTGCCACCAGCCGTACTAGCGGTTCCTACAATGAGCAGTTCTTC
j_call: TRBJ2-7; d_call: NA; clone_size: medium-sized; v_call: TRBV5-6; cdr3_aa: CASSLVGSSYEQYF; cdr3_nt: TGTGCCAGCAGCTTGGTAGGCAGTTCTTACGAGCAGTACTTC
j_call: TRBJ2-1; d_call: NA; clone_size: once; v_call: TRBV7-8; cdr3_aa: CASSLAVGESYNEQFF; cdr3_nt: TGTGCCAGCAGCTTAGCGGTAGGGGAGTCCTACAATGAGCAGTTCTTC
j_call: TRBJ2-5; d_call: NA; clone_size: NA; v_call: TRBV5-1; cdr3_aa: CASSLTDPILGTQYF; cdr3_nt: TGCGCCAGCAGCTTGACCGACCCCATCCTCGGGACCCAGTACTTC
j_call: TRBJ2-7; d_call: NA; clone_size: NA; v_call: TRBV19; cdr3_aa: CATSGPNGDGYYEQYF; cdr3_nt: TGTGCCACCAGTGGGCCGAACGGGGACGGCTACTACGAGCAGTACTTC
j_call: TRBJ2-1; d_call: TRBD1; clone_size: NA; v_call: TRBV4-1; cdr3_aa: CASSLGQGSEQFF; cdr3_nt: TGCGCCAGCAGCCTAGGACAGGGGAGTGAGCAGTTCTTC
j_call: TRBJ1-4; d_call: NA; clone_size: NA; v_call: TRBV4-1; cdr3_aa: CASSQDLSANEKLFF; cdr3_nt: TGCGCCAGCAGCCAAGATCTTTCTGCTAATGAAAAACTGTTTTTT
j_call: TRBJ1-1; d_call: NA; clone_size: NA; v_call: TRBV25-1; cdr3_aa: CAGSEGGANTEAFF; cdr3_nt: TGTGCCGGCAGTGAAGGGGGAGCTAACACTGAAGCTTTCTTT
j_call: TRBJ1-1; d_call: NA; clone_size: once; v_call: TRBV20-1; cdr3_aa: CSPERGVEAFF; cdr3_nt: TGCAGTCCTGAGCGGGGGGTAGAAGCTTTCTTT
j_call: TRBJ2-7; d_call: NA; clone_size: NA; v_call: TRBV5-6; cdr3_aa: CASTRAVSYEQYF; cdr3_nt: TGTGCCAGCACGCGGGCAGTTTCCTACGAGCAGTACTTC
j_call: TRBJ1-4; d_call: NA; clone_size: NA; v_call: TRBV6-1; cdr3_aa: CASSPGENEKLFF; cdr3_nt: TGTGCCAGCAGTCCAGGGGAAAATGAAAAACTGTTTTTT
j_call: TRBJ1-1; d_call: NA; clone_size: NA; v_call: TRBV27; cdr3_aa: CASSLTADNTEAFF; cdr3_nt: TGTGCCAGCAGTTTAACAGCAGACAACACTGAAGCTTTCTTT
j_call: TRBJ1-5; d_call: NA; clone_size: NA; v_call: TRBV19; cdr3_aa: CASSIPNQPQHF; cdr3_nt: TGTGCCAGTAGTATACCCAATCAGCCCCAGCATTTT
j_call: TRBJ1-1; d_call: NA; clone_size: NA; v_call: TRBV19; cdr3_aa: CASSIWGLNTEAFF; cdr3_nt: TGTGCCAGTAGTATATGGGGATTGAACACTGAAGCTTTCTTT
j_call: TRBJ2-5; d_call: NA; clone_size: NA; v_call: TRBV7-9; cdr3_aa: CASRSIQETQYF; cdr3_nt: TGTGCCAGCAGATCCATACAAGAGACCCAGTACTTC
j_call: TRBJ1-1; d_call: NA; clone_size: NA; v_call: TRBV6-6; cdr3_aa: CASSDGVNTEAFF; cdr3_nt: TGTGCCAGCAGTGACGGGGTGAACACTGAAGCTTTCTTT
j_call: TRBJ1-5; d_call: NA; clone_size: few; v_call: TRBV9; cdr3_aa: CASSIQGYQPQHF; cdr3_nt: TGTGCCAGCAGTATCCAGGGCTATCAGCCCCAGCATTTT
j_call: TRBJ1-1; d_call: TRBD1; clone_size: few; v_call: TRBV10-3; cdr3_aa: CAISESAGGNTEAFF; cdr3_nt: TGTGCCATCAGTGAGTCAGCAGGGGGGAACACTGAAGCTTTCTTT
j_call: TRBJ2-4; d_call: TRBD2; clone_size: NA; v_call: TRBV2; cdr3_aa: CASSVLGWEGNIQYF; cdr3_nt: TGTGCCAGCAGCGTCCTGGGGTGGGAGGGAAACATTCAGTACTTC
j_call: TRBJ1-5; d_call: NA; clone_size: NA; v_call: TRBV5-6; cdr3_aa: CASSLLTGSNQPQHF; cdr3_nt: TGTGCCAGCAGCTTGCTCACAGGGTCGAATCAGCCCCAGCATTTT